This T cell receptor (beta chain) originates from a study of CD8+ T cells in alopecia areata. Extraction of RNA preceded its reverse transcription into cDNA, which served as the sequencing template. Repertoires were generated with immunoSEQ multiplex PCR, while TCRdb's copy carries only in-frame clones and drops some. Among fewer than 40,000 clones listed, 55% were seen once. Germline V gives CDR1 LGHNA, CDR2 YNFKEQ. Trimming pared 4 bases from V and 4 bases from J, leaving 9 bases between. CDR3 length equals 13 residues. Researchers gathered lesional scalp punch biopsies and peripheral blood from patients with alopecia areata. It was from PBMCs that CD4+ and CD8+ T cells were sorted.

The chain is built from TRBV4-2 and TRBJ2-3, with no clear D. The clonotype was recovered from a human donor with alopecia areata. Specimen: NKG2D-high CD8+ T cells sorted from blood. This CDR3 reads CASSPGVSDTQYF. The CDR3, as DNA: TGTGCCAGCAGCCCTGGGGTTTCAGATACGCAGTATTTT.